The next 28 T cell receptor beta chains were all read from a single sample in a study of blood T cell repertoires in COVID-19 (dated by TCRdb to 2020 to 2022). The method behind the library was the immunoSEQ multiplex PCR assay. What TCRdb holds here is the immuneACCESS table cut down to in-frame rearrangements. Part of the clones is not present; checked against another copy, under half of the missing clones reflect an unresolved V gene, and the others are unexplained. In this sample the table shows some 300,000 clones, approximately 80% of which occur a single time. The ten biggest clones cover around 3.7% of the sample. Sequencing used peripheral blood. These receptors were collected from a woman aged 50 to 60 with active or convalescent COVID-19.

The genes are TRBV7-8 and TRBJ2-1, with D unresolved. Germline-derived CDR1 and CDR2 are SGHVS and FQNEAQ. V lost 1 base to trimming and J lost 0 bases, with 7 bases between them. This CDR3 spans 15 amino acids. The CDR3 loop is CASSLGPSSYNEQFF. CDR3 DNA sequence: TGTGCCAGCAGCTTAGGCCCGAGCTCCTACAATGAGCAGTTCTTC.

This sequence joins TRBV6-4 and TRBJ2-1, with unresolved D. CDR3 length: 14 residues. Germline V gene data show CDR1 as MRHNA and CDR2 as SNTAGT. V shed 6 bases and J shed 4 bases, with 13 bases lying between them. This chain's CDR3 is CASSQEHSYNEQFF. The CDR3 region has the DNA TGTGCCAGCAGCCAAGAGCACAGTTACAATGAGCAGTTCTTC.

The chain carries TRBV29-1 and TRBJ2-5, with 7 bases matching TRBD1. The V segment lost 6 bases and the J segment 0 bases; nucleotides outside the gene matches: 1. CDR3 length: 12 amino acids. Germline-derived CDR1 and CDR2 are SQVTM and ANQGSEA. This CDR3 reads CSVGQNQETQYF. CDR3 DNA: TGCAGCGTGGGACAGAACCAAGAGACCCAGTACTTC.

This rearrangement joins TRBV19 to TRBJ2-2; D is undetermined. This CDR3 comprises 14 residues. V shed 7 bases and J shed 2 bases, with 11 bases lying between them. CDR1 LNHDA and CDR2 SQIVND come from the germline V gene (reference sequence). The CDR3 here is CASNPHINTGELFF. The CDR3 coding sequence is TGTGCCAGTAACCCCCACATAAACACCGGGGAGCTGTTTTTT.

This chain links TRBV5-1 with TRBJ2-3; D may be TRBD1 (5 bases). Trimming left V 7 bases short and J 0 bases short, with 12 bases between. Germline CDR1 SGHRS, CDR2 YFSETQ. This CDR3 spans 14 amino acids. The CDR3, as DNA: TGCGCCAGCCACCTGTGGGGCAGCACAGATACGCAGTATTTT. Amino acids: CASHLWGSTDTQYF.

This clone was counted only a few times. This sequence joins TRBV19 and TRBJ2-1, with 13 bases matching TRBD2. This CDR3 has 20 amino acids. V trimming: 2 bases; J trimming: 0 bases; junction bases outside the gene matches: 10. Germline CDR1 LNHDA, CDR2 SQIVND (reference sequence). The CDR3 protein is CASSISWTSGSSSSYNEQFF. In DNA, the CDR3 is TGTGCCAGTAGTATATCCTGGACTAGCGGGAGCTCGAGCTCCTACAATGAGCAGTTCTTC.

This chain joins TRBV10-3 and TRBJ2-3; TRBD2 matches at 11 bases. Germline loops: CDR1 ENHRY, CDR2 SYGVKD. This CDR3 contains 14 residues. V lost 6 bases, J lost 4 bases, and 3 bases stayed unmatched. The CDR3, as DNA: TGTGCCATCAGCCCGGGACTAGCGGCAGATACGCAGTATTTT. It encodes CAISPGLAADTQYF.

The chain couples TRBV5-4 to TRBJ1-1; 7 bases are shared with TRBD1. CDR3 length: 15 residues. Trimming took 2 bases from V and 1 from J; bases not matched to a gene: 5. Germline CDR1 reads SGHNT; CDR2 reads YYREEE (reference sequence). The CDR3 DNA reads TGTGCCAGCAGCTTCCGGGACAGTAAGAACACTGAAGCTTTCTTT. This sequence encodes CASSFRDSKNTEAFF.

The chain joins TRBV5-5 to TRBJ1-4; 8 bases map to TRBD1. Germline lookup yields CDR1 SGHKS and CDR2 YYEKEE (reference sequence). V shed 0 bases, J shed 8 bases, and the junction held 9 bases outside the gene matches. The CDR3 is 16 amino acids. DNA of the CDR3: TGTGCCAGCAGCTTGGGATCCGGGACAGGTGGAGAAAAACTGTTTTTT. Protein sequence: CASSLGSGTGGEKLFF.

Here the CDR3 reads CASRTTRNTEAFF. As DNA, the CDR3 is TGTGCCAGCAGAACGACACGTAACACTGAAGCTTTCTTT. The chain is built from TRBV28 and TRBJ1-1; D is unclear. V lost 6 bases and J 2 bases, leaving 10 bases between the germline ends. The CDR3 covers 13 residues. Germline CDR1 reads MDHEN; CDR2 reads SYDVKM.

Only one count was recorded for this clone. J is TRBJ2-1 and V is TRBV9; 9 nucleotides align to TRBD1. There are 15 residues in the CDR3. Germline CDR1 and CDR2: SGDLS and YYNGEE. V dropped 2 bases and J dropped 8; count of bases not matched to a gene: 8. The CDR3 reads CASSVVWGQGHEQFF. CDR3 in DNA: TGTGCCAGCAGCGTCGTCTGGGGACAGGGCCATGAGCAGTTCTTC.

The chain couples TRBV11-3 to TRBJ2-2; the match to TRBD1 covers 9 bases. Germline assignment: CDR1 SGHNT and CDR2 YENEEA. The CDR3 sequence is 16 residues long. Losses at the gene ends were 5 bases for V and 5 bases for J; bases not matched to a gene: 9. DNA of the CDR3: TGTGCCAGCAGCCCGACAGGGGGTAGGAGTACCGGGGAGCTGTTTTTT. It translates to CASSPTGGRSTGELFF.

This clone has only one observation. The chain links TRBV5-4 to TRBJ2-4; 8 bases agree with TRBD2. The junction had 3 bases not matched to a gene; V was cut back by 1 base and J by 0 bases. The CDR3 contains 16 residues. Germline lookup yields CDR1 SGHNT and CDR2 YYREEE (reference sequence). Here the CDR3 DNA reads TGTGCCAGCAGCTTGAACGGGGGGGTAGCCAAAAACATTCAGTACTTC. It is translated as CASSLNGGVAKNIQYF.

CDR3 sequence reads: CASREQGAKNIQYF. CDR3 coding DNA: TGTGCCAGCAGGGAACAGGGGGCCAAAAACATTCAGTACTTC. The chain combines TRBV2 with TRBJ2-4; 7 nucleotides line up with TRBD1. This CDR3 has 14 residues. CDR1 and CDR2 from the germline V gene are SNHLY and FYNNEI. V lost 6 bases, J lost 1 base, and 3 bases stayed unmatched.

This clone was detected a few times. The J gene is TRBJ2-3, the V gene TRBV28; TRBD2 aligns across 7 bases. CDR1 is MDHEN and CDR2 is SYDVKM in the germline V gene. J lost 7 bases, V lost 0 bases, and 7 bases had no gene match. This CDR3 is 15 amino acids long. CDR3 DNA: TGTGCCAGCAGTTTATGGGGGAGGGCCGGGAATACGCAGTATTTT. It is translated as CASSLWGRAGNTQYF.

There are a few counts of this clone. The V and J genes are TRBV19 and TRBJ1-5; the D gene is possibly TRBD1 (6 bases). Germline V gene sequence: CDR1 LNHDA, CDR2 SQIVND (reference sequence). CDR3 size: 15 residues. Trimming removed 0 bases at V and 4 bases at J, with 10 bases between. CDR3 protein: CASSIDGQTNQPQHF. The DNA for the CDR3 is TGTGCCAGTAGTATAGATGGACAGACTAATCAGCCCCAGCATTTT. Looking up the rest from reference TRBV19 and TRBJ1-5 gives the full variable domain: DGGITQSPKYLFRKEGQNVTLSCEQNLNHDAMYWYRQDPGQGLRLIYYSQIVNDFQKGDIAEGYSVSREKKESFPLTVTSAQKNPTAFYLCASSIDGQTNQPQHFGDGTRLSIL.

The rearrangement links TRBV3-1 (or the pseudogene TRBV3-2) to TRBJ2-5; 7 bases match TRBD2. CDR1 LGHDT and CDR2 YNNKEL come from the germline V gene (reference sequence). The V gene end was trimmed by 0 bases and the J gene end by 5 bases; junction bases not matched to a gene: 3. This CDR3 contains 14 residues. CDR3 DNA sequence: TGTGCCAGCAGCCAAGACCCGGGAGGCGAGACCCAGTACTTC. Translated, it gives CASSQDPGGETQYF.

The rearrangement links TRBV27 to TRBJ2-1; the D gene is possibly TRBD1 (5 bases). The germline V and J ends were trimmed by 2 bases and 4 bases, with 15 bases remaining between them. Looked up from germline, CDR1 is MNHEY and CDR2 is SMNVEV (reference sequence). The CDR3 consists of 16 residues. The CDR3 here is CASSLPGASAYNEQFF. In nucleotides, the CDR3 is TGTGCCAGCAGTTTACCTGGGGCAAGCGCGTACAATGAGCAGTTCTTC.

Note on this clone: This sample includes further DNA sequences coding for the same CDR3. The genes are TRBV5-1 and TRBJ1-2, with 7 positions matching TRBD1. Germline V gene data show CDR1 as SGHRS and CDR2 as YFSETQ. CDR3 size: 15 residues. The V gene end was trimmed by 2 bases and the J gene end by 2 bases; junction bases not matched to a gene: 6. The CDR3 sequence is CASSFSGQSNYGYTF. CDR3 nucleotide sequence: TGCGCCAGCAGCTTTTCGGGACAGTCGAACTATGGCTACACCTTC.

V is TRBV2 and J is TRBJ1-6, with unresolved D. The CDR3 totals 13 residues. The V end lost 3 bases, the J end lost 8 bases, and 8 bases lay between the germline ends. Germline V gene data show CDR1 as SNHLY and CDR2 as FYNNEI. The CDR3 here is CASSEIEDSPLHF. The CDR3 bases are TGTGCCAGCAGTGAGATTGAGGATTCACCCCTCCACTTT.

The genes are TRBV6-5 and TRBJ2-7, with D perhaps matching TRBD1 (5 bases). The CDR3 has 15 amino acids. Between the trimmed V and J ends, which lost 0 bases and 6 bases, there was a span of 15 bases. Looked up from germline, CDR1 is MNHEY and CDR2 is SVGAGI. For the CDR3, the DNA is TGTGCCAGCAGTTACTCGTGGGGCTCACTCTCCGAGCAGTACTTC. Amino acid sequence: CASSYSWGSLSEQYF.

The chain is built from TRBV14 and TRBJ1-2; D unclear. The CDR3 contains 13 residues. Germline assignment: CDR1 SGHDN and CDR2 FVKESK. Between the trimmed V and J ends, which lost 1 base and 3 bases, there was a span of 6 bases. The CDR3 region is CASSQGQDYGYTF. The CDR3 region has the DNA TGTGCCAGCAGCCAAGGTCAGGACTATGGCTACACCTTC.

This rearrangement joins TRBV2 to TRBJ2-1; the match to TRBD1 covers 8 bases. The CDR3 has 15 amino acids. The trim removed 6 bases at V and 2 bases at J, leaving 6 bases unmatched. The germline gives CDR1 SNHLY, CDR2 FYNNEI. CDR3 residues: CASRKQGGAYNEQFF. The CDR3 DNA is TGTGCCAGCAGGAAACAGGGGGGAGCCTACAATGAGCAGTTCTTC.

On this clone itself: This specimen includes other DNA sequences encoding the same CDR3. CDR3 sequence reads: CASSLAGTANEQFF. In DNA form, the CDR3 reads TGTGCCAGCAGCTTAGCCGGCACAGCCAATGAGCAGTTCTTC. This chain uses TRBV11-2 with TRBJ2-1; D gene ambiguous. Germline CDR1 SGHAT, CDR2 FQNNGV. CDR3 length: 14 amino acids. V lost 1 base to trimming and J lost 6 bases, with 10 bases between them.

CDR3 region: CASSEYPHSVVSGPQHF. The CDR3 bases are TGTGCCAGCAGTGAATATCCCCACAGCGTGGTAAGCGGGCCCCAGCATTTT. V gene TRBV25-1 combines with J gene TRBJ1-5; D is unclear. This CDR3 has 17 amino acids. V shed 0 bases and J shed 9 bases, with 21 bases lying between them. CDR1 and CDR2 (germline): MGHDK, SYGVNS.

The V call is TRBV20-1, the J call TRBJ1-4; a weak D match, TRBD1 (5 bases). This CDR3 is 15 amino acids long. V lost 3 bases and J lost 0, with 11 bases in between. Germline V lookup: CDR1 DFQATT, CDR2 SNEGSKA (reference sequence). Here the CDR3 reads CSASGGGATNEKLFF. Here the CDR3 DNA reads TGCAGTGCTAGTGGGGGGGGTGCAACTAATGAAAAACTGTTTTTT.

CDR3 in amino acids: CASSQTGARQEYEQYF. CDR3 coding DNA: TGTGCCAGCAGCCAGACAGGGGCACGGCAGGAGTACGAGCAGTACTTC. This chain connects TRBV4-2 to TRBJ2-7; 8 nucleotides match TRBD1. The trim removed 3 bases at V and 4 bases at J, leaving 11 bases unmatched. From germline, CDR1 is LGHNA and CDR2 YNFKEQ. CDR3 length: 16 amino acids.

The V and J genes are TRBV28 and TRBJ1-1; possible D gene TRBD1, 5 bases. Trimming removed 5 bases from V and 4 bases from J, with 14 bases in between. The CDR3 has 14 residues. Germline lookup yields CDR1 MDHEN and CDR2 SYDVKM. As DNA, the CDR3 is TGTGCCAGCAGTCTCCGGCGGGGGACCACTGAAGCTTTCTTT. It is translated as CASSLRRGTTEAFF. Drawing the rest from reference TRBV28 and TRBJ1-1, the complete variable domain is DVKVTQSSRYLVKRTGEKVFLECVQDMDHENMFWYRQDPGLGLRLIYFSYDVKMKEKGDIPEGYSVSREKKERFSLILESASTNQTSMYLCASSLRRGTTEAFFGQGTRLTVV.